The entry below gives a single TCR beta chain sequence along with its context. Trimming took 1 base from V and 2 from J; bases not matched to a gene: 5. Germline loops: CDR1 KGHSH, CDR2 LQKENI. This CDR3 spans 16 amino acids. The sample is drawn from a study of blood T cell repertoires in COVID-19. The wider study: Sources were T cells, B-cell-depleted T cells, or PBMCs; the material itself was cDNA or gDNA.

Profiled with immunoSEQ multiplex PCR; TCRdb holds only in-frame clones, not every one. The sample lists about 350,000 clones; about nine tenths were seen once. J is TRBJ2-5 and V is TRBV18; 9 bases agree with TRBD1. Material: PBMCs or T cells enriched from blood (not recorded which). The sequence was obtained from a woman aged 25 to 39 who had been exposed to COVID-19. The CDR3 here is CASSPLGTGPQETQYF. DNA for the CDR3: TGTGCCAGCTCACCACTAGGGACAGGGCCTCAAGAGACCCAGTACTTC. Together with reference TRBV18 and TRBJ2-5, the CDR3 gives the full variable domain: NAGVMQNPRHLVRRRGQEARLRCSPMKGHSHVYWYRQLPEEGLKFMVYLQKENIIDESGMPKERFSAEFPKEGPSILRIQQVVRGDSAAYFCASSPLGTGPQETQYFGPGTRLLVL.